A single sample is the source of the 20 T cell receptor beta chains below, sequenced in a study of blood T cell repertoires in COVID-19. Libraries were prepared by immunoSEQ multiplex PCR; TCRdb keeps only in-frame clonotypes and omits some of them. Altogether under 200,000 clones are present, around nine tenths being singletons, with the ten largest covering 5% to 6.5%. Sample: peripheral blood. The origin of the receptors is a man in his forties with active or convalescent COVID-19.

This chain connects TRBV6-4 to TRBJ2-1; TRBD2 matches at 7 bases. Germline CDR1 MRHNA, CDR2 SNTAGT. V was clipped by 5 bases and J by 9 bases; unmatched bases: 10. This CDR3 comprises 14 residues. DNA of the CDR3: TGTGCCAGCAGTAGGGAGGGCCCCTTGGGTGAGCAGTTCTTC. It yields the protein CASSREGPLGEQFF.

The chain is built from TRBV11-3 and TRBJ2-4, with 11 nucleotides matching TRBD2. The CDR3 runs to 20 residues. V lost 0 bases to trimming and J lost 0 bases; unmatched junction nucleotides: 10. CDR1 SGHNT and CDR2 YENEEA come from the germline V gene. The CDR3 is CASSLEGWLAGGIAKNIQYF. The CDR3, as DNA: TGTGCCAGCAGCTTAGAGGGGTGGCTAGCGGGAGGTATAGCCAAAAACATTCAGTACTTC.

The J gene is TRBJ2-7, the V gene TRBV30; 9 bases align to TRBD2. J gave up 7 bases and V 0 bases, and 16 bases lay outside the gene matches. Looked up from germline, CDR1 is GTSNPN and CDR2 is SVGIG (reference sequence). CDR3 length: 17 residues. The CDR3 DNA reads as TGTGCCTGGAGTGTAAGAACTAGCGGGTCCCTACGAAAAGAGCAGTACTTC. Amino acid sequence: CAWSVRTSGSLRKEQYF.

The rearrangement links TRBV7-9 to TRBJ1-5, with TRBD1 matching over 7 bases. Trimming cost V 5 bases and J 4 bases; bases outside gene matches: 5. The CDR3 is 14 residues long. Germline V gene data show CDR1 as SEHNR and CDR2 as FQNEAQ (reference sequence). CDR3 loop: CASSPDRLNQPQHF. CDR3 DNA sequence: TGTGCCAGCAGCCCGGACAGGTTAAATCAGCCCCAGCATTTT.

The gene calls are TRBV6-5 and TRBJ1-6; no firm D call. CDR1 and CDR2 (germline): MNHEY, SVGAGI. This CDR3 is 15 amino acids long. The germline V and J ends were trimmed by 2 bases and 7 bases, with 12 bases remaining between them. Here the CDR3 reads CASSYDGWRNSPLHF. In DNA, the CDR3 is TGTGCCAGCAGTTACGATGGGTGGCGGAATTCACCCCTCCACTTT.

The chain combines TRBV6-5 with TRBJ2-7, with 8 bases lining up with TRBD1. Germline values: CDR1 MNHEY, CDR2 SVGAGI. Losses at the gene ends were 9 bases for V and 6 bases for J; bases not matched to a gene: 10. The CDR3 consists of 13 residues. The CDR3 is CASADREPAEQYF. CDR3 nucleotide sequence: TGTGCCAGTGCGGACAGGGAGCCGGCCGAGCAGTACTTC.

The gene calls are TRBV6-4 and TRBJ1-4; D might be TRBD1 (6 bases). The V gene lost 4 bases and the J gene lost 7 bases, with 10 bases spanning the gap. The CDR3 consists of 13 residues. Germline V gene data show CDR1 as MRHNA and CDR2 as SNTAGT. CDR3 loop: CASSVSRGEKLFF. Written as DNA, the CDR3 is TGTGCCAGCAGTGTCAGCAGGGGTGAAAAACTGTTTTTT.

This clone was seen once. The chain links TRBV7-9 to TRBJ1-6; TRBD1 aligns across 9 bases. Germline V lookup: CDR1 SEHNR, CDR2 FQNEAQ (reference sequence). The CDR3 runs 15 residues. The V segment lost 5 bases and the J segment 6 bases; nucleotides outside the gene matches: 5. CDR3 sequence: CASSRDREVNSPLHF. The CDR3 bases are TGTGCCAGCAGCCGGGACAGGGAAGTTAATTCACCCCTCCACTTT.

The CDR3 DNA is TGTGCCAGCAGCCCTTTCACGGGAGCAGAGTACGGCTACACCTTC. The encoded protein is CASSPFTGAEYGYTF. The chain links TRBV7-2 to TRBJ1-2; D unresolved. Germline V gene lookup returns CDR1 SGHTA and CDR2 FQGNSA. The CDR3 totals 15 residues. Trimming stripped 5 bases from V and 8 bases from J, with 21 bases between.

The V gene is TRBV28, the J gene TRBJ1-4; TRBD1 is a possible D gene (6 bases). The CDR3 loop spans 13 amino acids. Germline V gene sequence: CDR1 MDHEN, CDR2 SYDVKM. Deletions cut 7 bases from V and 7 bases from J, with 13 bases between. In DNA form, the CDR3 reads TGTGCCAGCAACAGGGTCACTGGTGAAAAACTGTTTTTT. It specifies CASNRVTGEKLFF.

In nucleotides, the CDR3 is TGTGCCAGCAGTTACCCGAGCGGAGAGCAGTACTTC. This translates into CASSYPSGEQYF. The V gene is TRBV6-6, the J gene TRBJ2-7; tentatively, D is TRBD2 (5 bases). Per the germline V gene, CDR1 is MNHNY and CDR2 is SVGAGI (reference sequence). Between the trimmed V and J ends, which lost 2 bases and 7 bases, there was a span of 9 bases. The CDR3 extends over 12 amino acids.

This chain joins TRBV30 and TRBJ2-4, with D tentatively TRBD1 (7 bases). Per the germline V gene, CDR1 is GTSNPN and CDR2 is SVGIG (reference sequence). V was trimmed by 0 bases and J by 6 bases, leaving 12 bases between them. There are 14 residues in the CDR3. The CDR3 DNA sequence: TGTGCCTGGAGTGTTTCAGGGGGAGGAAACATTCAGTACTTC. This encodes CAWSVSGGGNIQYF.

The chain is built from TRBV4-1 and TRBJ1-5; TRBD1 matches at 8 bases. CDR1 and CDR2 from the germline V gene are MGHRA and YSYEKL. The CDR3 length is 15 residues. The V segment lost 0 bases and the J segment 6 bases; nucleotides outside the gene matches: 4. The CDR3 DNA reads as TGCGCCAGCAGCCAAGAGCAGGGGGCCGGTCAGCCCCAGCATTTT. It specifies CASSQEQGAGQPQHF.

The chain links TRBV28 to TRBJ2-5; TRBD2 agrees at 7 bases. The CDR3 runs to 16 residues. Looked up from germline, CDR1 is MDHEN and CDR2 is SYDVKM. J gave up 1 base and V 0 bases, and 5 bases lay outside the gene matches. CDR3 in DNA: TGTGCCAGCAGTTTATGGGCTAGCGGCAGCCAAGAGACCCAGTACTTC. Amino acids: CASSLWASGSQETQYF.

The chain couples TRBV6-1 to TRBJ1-1, with 7 bases that match TRBD1. The CDR3 runs to 13 residues. Unmatched junction bases numbered 4, after V lost 3 bases and J lost 6 bases. Germline loops: CDR1 MNHNS, CDR2 SASEGT. The CDR3 DNA reads TGTGCCAGCAGTGATCAAGGGGGCTCTGAAGCTTTCTTT. Protein sequence: CASSDQGGSEAFF.

The rearrangement uses TRBV7-9 and TRBJ1-5, with 10 positions matching TRBD1. The germline CDR1 and CDR2 sequences are SEHNR and FQNEAQ (reference sequence). J was trimmed by 4 bases and V by 0 bases; bases with no gene match: 6. The CDR3 is 17 residues long. CDR3 in DNA: TGTGCCAGCAGCTTAGCGGGGACAGGGGTGCTGAATCAGCCCCAGCATTTT. Residues: CASSLAGTGVLNQPQHF.

The chain combines TRBV7-2 with TRBJ2-5; D not resolved. The CDR3 loop spans 13 amino acids. Trimming removed 1 base from V and 3 bases from J, with 6 bases in between. In germline, CDR1 is SGHTA, CDR2 FQGNSA. CDR3 nucleotide sequence: TGTGCCAGCAGCTTAGAACCGGAAGAGACCCAGTACTTC. Its protein product is CASSLEPEETQYF.

The chain recombines TRBV2 with TRBJ2-3, with a tentative D call TRBD1 (5 bases). There are 15 residues in the CDR3. Trimming took off 6 bases at V and 1 base at J, with 14 bases between the two ends. CDR1 and CDR2 from the germline V gene are SNHLY and FYNNEI. CDR3 bases: TGTGCCAGCAGCCGATCCAGGGTCGGCACAGATACGCAGTATTTT. This encodes CASSRSRVGTDTQYF.

J is TRBJ1-6 and V is TRBV24-1; D unresolved. CDR1 KGHDR and CDR2 SFDVKD come from the germline V gene. This CDR3 is 14 amino acids long. Trimming removed 9 bases from V and 6 bases from J, with 14 bases in between. CDR3 residues: CATSQTAFNSPLHF. CDR3 nucleotides: TGTGCCACCTCCCAGACTGCGTTTAATTCACCCCTCCACTTT.

The rearrangement links TRBV7-2 to TRBJ2-3, with D perhaps TRBD2 (5 bases). The V and J ends lost 0 bases and 0 bases respectively, with 7 bases between them. Germline values: CDR1 SGHTA, CDR2 FQGNSA. The CDR3 extends over 15 amino acids. The CDR3 loop reads CASSLAGSSTDTQYF. The CDR3 DNA reads as TGTGCCAGCAGCTTAGCGGGGAGTAGCACAGATACGCAGTATTTT.